This T cell receptor beta chain was identified in a study of graft-versus-host responses after intestinal transplantation. General study results and limits: Marrow from the recipient contained GvH clones, some of which had appeared first in ileum or blood. Researchers found peak circulating GvH clone levels linked to early post-transplant HvG declines.

Germline V gene data show CDR1 as SGHDN and CDR2 as FVKESK. Trimming cost V 2 bases and J 7 bases, with 21 bases left between them. The CDR3 covers 17 residues. As regards this clone: Its antigen is not identified.

This table comes from immunoSEQ multiplex PCR, and its TCRdb copy is limited to in-frame clones, with some not included. Among about 61,000 clones listed, about 94% were seen once. V gene TRBV14 combines with J gene TRBJ2-1; TRBD1 is a possible D gene (5 bases). The material sequenced was unstimulated CD4+ T cells sorted from spleen or lymph node cells, taken before transplant. The TCR originated in a human donor who was the organ donor for an intestinal transplant. The CDR3 region is CASSQSKQVLARNEQFF. DNA of the CDR3: TGTGCCAGCAGCCAATCCAAACAGGTGCTGGCTAGGAATGAGCAGTTCTTC.